The 27 T cell receptor beta chains presented below share a single source sample, sequenced in a study of T cells expressing NK-cell markers (dated by TCRdb to between 2020 and 2021). Receptors were amplified or captured by 5' RACE. The instrument given in TCRdb is Illumina HiSeq 2000. One entry per CDR3 protein sequence results from the TCRdb reprocessing of the reads, with DNA left out. The table held for this sample gives 500,000 to 600,000 distinct CDR3 sequences. Of the sample, approximately 3.6% is held by the ten largest clones. The sequenced sample was blood T cells: a sorted CD56 or NKG2C T cell subset, CD4+ or CD8+ T cells, or bulk PBMC T cells (not recorded which). Receptor source: a man aged 18 to 30 in good health. Donor details come from another sample of the same person, matched by shared clones.

V gene TRBV12-3 or TRBV12-4 combines with J gene TRBJ1-1; as DNA is missing, the TRBD1 call by TCRdb cannot be tested. This CDR3 is built from 15 residues. The CDR3 spells CASSRLQGRNTEAFF.

The gene calls are TRBV28 and TRBJ2-1; TCRdb gives TRBD2 as the D gene, but with no DNA this cannot be confirmed. Germline V gene data show CDR1 as MDHEN and CDR2 as SYDVKM. The CDR3 has 15 amino acids. The CDR3 reads CASSMRTRGDNEQFF.

The rearrangement uses TRBV18 and TRBJ2-5; no DNA is available, so the TRBD2 call from TCRdb remains unchecked. Germline lookup yields CDR1 KGHSH and CDR2 LQKENI. The CDR3 loop spans 17 amino acids. The CDR3: CASSPFSSTSVQETQYF.

The gene calls are TRBV12-3 or TRBV12-4 and TRBJ1-2; as DNA is missing, the TRBD1 call by TCRdb cannot be tested. This CDR3 is 17 amino acids long. CDR3: CASSLEVTDRADYGYTF.

The chain couples TRBV20-1 to TRBJ2-1; there is no DNA to check the TCRdb D call of TRBD1. Looked up from germline, CDR1 is DFQATT and CDR2 is SNEGSKA (reference sequence). This CDR3 is built from 14 residues. The CDR3 loop reads CSATPAGTENEQFF.

This sequence joins TRBV5-4 and TRBJ2-7; TCRdb gives TRBD2 as the D gene, but with no DNA this cannot be confirmed. The length of the CDR3 is 15 residues. Germline assignment: CDR1 SGHNT and CDR2 YYREEE (reference sequence). The CDR3 protein is CASSGTGTSGYEQYF.

This sequence joins TRBV6-2 or TRBV6-3 and TRBJ2-7; there is no DNA to check the TCRdb D call of TRBD2. This CDR3 region has 12 residues. Per germline, CDR1 MNHEY and CDR2 SVGEGT. CDR3 amino acids: CASAGSTGEQYF.

The chain is built from TRBV6-2 or TRBV6-3 and TRBJ1-1; as DNA is missing, the TRBD1 call by TCRdb cannot be tested. Per germline, CDR1 MNHEY and CDR2 SVGEGT. The CDR3 contains 18 residues. The CDR3 region is CASSRDRAVTGMNTEAFF.

The chain has TRBV5-1 and TRBJ2-3; TCRdb calls TRBD2, which cannot be checked without DNA. The germline V gene encodes CDR1 SGHRS and CDR2 YFSETQ. The CDR3 runs 16 residues. CDR3 region: CASSPGTRTLPDTQYF.

The V and J genes are TRBV6-5 and TRBJ1-5; TCRdb names TRBD1, which stays unverified in the absence of DNA. The germline CDR1 and CDR2 sequences are MNHEY and SVGAGI. CDR3 length: 17 residues. The CDR3 sequence is CASSSDPDRGADQPQHF.

This sequence joins TRBV7-2 and TRBJ2-2. Germline V CDR1 and CDR2: SGHTA, FQGNSA. CDR3 length: 16 amino acids. The CDR3 protein is CASSKRKDPNTGELFF.

The chain uses TRBV5-1 and TRBJ1-1; the TRBD1 assignment by TCRdb is unverifiable without DNA. CDR3 length: 15 amino acids. The germline V gene encodes CDR1 SGHRS and CDR2 YFSETQ. This CDR3 is CASSLDRGANTEAFF.

The chain couples TRBV10-3 to TRBJ1-5; TCRdb returns TRBD1, unconfirmable since there is no DNA. This CDR3 has 15 residues. CDR1 and CDR2 from the germline V gene are ENHRY and SYGVKD. CDR3 region: CAISVGAEGNQPQHF.

V and J are TRBV20-1 and TRBJ1-1; TCRdb outputs TRBD1, but without DNA this stays unchecked. This CDR3 comprises 12 residues. Germline V lookup: CDR1 DFQATT, CDR2 SNEGSKA (reference sequence). The CDR3 sequence: CSAGQGAIEAFF.

The chain carries TRBV4-2 and TRBJ2-1; absent DNA, TCRdb's TRBD2 call cannot be checked. The CDR3 totals 16 residues. The germline V gene encodes CDR1 LGHNA and CDR2 YNFKEQ. The CDR3 region is CASSQGGFRGSNEQFF.

The chain recombines TRBV5-5 with TRBJ2-5; TCRdb picks TRBD2, but there is no DNA to check that call. Germline CDR1 is SGHKS and CDR2 is YYEKEE (reference sequence). The CDR3 extends over 16 amino acids. CDR3 loop: CASSPIGTSGQETQYF.

The chain couples TRBV19 to TRBJ2-2. The CDR3 has 15 residues. Germline V gene lookup returns CDR1 LNHDA and CDR2 SQIVND (reference sequence). CDR3: CASSRRHPNTGELFF. Supplemented by reference TRBV19 and TRBJ2-2, the full variable domain reads DGGITQSPKYLFRKEGQNVTLSCEQNLNHDAMYWYRQDPGQGLRLIYYSQIVNDFQKGDIAEGYSVSREKKESFPLTVTSAQKNPTAFYLCASSRRHPNTGELFFGEGSRLTVL.

The rearrangement uses TRBV10-3 and TRBJ2-4; TCRdb outputs TRBD2, but without DNA this stays unchecked. Germline V CDR1 and CDR2: ENHRY, SYGVKD. There are 14 residues in the CDR3. The CDR3 spells CAISEGEGSNIQYF.

The chain is built from TRBV4-2 and TRBJ2-5. The CDR3 loop spans 13 amino acids. CDR1 and CDR2 (germline): LGHNA, YNFKEQ. The CDR3 sequence is CASSQESSETQYF.

This chain joins TRBV4-1 and TRBJ2-2; TCRdb picks TRBD1, but there is no DNA to check that call. Germline V gives CDR1 MGHRA, CDR2 YSYEKL. CDR3 size: 17 residues. The CDR3 here is CASSQGSARARAGELFF.

The gene calls are TRBV20-1 and TRBJ2-3; TCRdb's D gene call, TRBD1, goes unchecked for lack of DNA. The V gene's germline CDR1 is DFQATT and CDR2 SNEGSKA (reference sequence). This CDR3 is built from 13 residues. The CDR3 is CSAPNRGMVVEYF.

This sequence joins TRBV29-1 and TRBJ2-4; the D gene TCRdb calls, TRBD1, cannot be checked with no DNA. The germline gives CDR1 SQVTM, CDR2 ANQGSEA. This CDR3 is built from 19 residues. CDR3 amino acids: CSVEDRLPWTGGGRNVQYF.

CDR3 residues: CASSLSGQGLDGYTF. The rearrangement uses TRBV27 and TRBJ1-2; TCRdb designates TRBD1, a call that cannot be tested without DNA. Germline lookup yields CDR1 MNHEY and CDR2 SMNVEV (reference sequence). This CDR3 region has 15 residues.

The chain is built from TRBV10-3 and TRBJ2-5. CDR1 and CDR2 (germline): ENHRY, SYGVKD. This CDR3 spans 14 amino acids. CDR3 region: CAISESFSSETQYF.

The rearrangement joins TRBV11-3 to TRBJ2-4. The length of the CDR3 is 17 residues. The germline V gene has CDR1 SGHNT and CDR2 YENEEA. CDR3 region: CASSLDRWRAAKNIQYF.

The chain links TRBV6-5 to TRBJ2-3; checking the TCRdb D call of TRBD2 is not possible without DNA. Germline-derived CDR1 and CDR2 are MNHEY and SVGAGI. CDR3 size: 17 residues. The CDR3 reads CASSYSMAGRSTDTQYF.

The V call is TRBV21-1, the J call TRBJ2-7; TCRdb's D call of TRBD1 is untestable without DNA. TRBV21-1 is a documented pseudogene. The CDR3 length is 14 residues. CDR3 amino acids: CASSIRDSLLGQYF.